This T cell receptor beta chain was captured in a study of chemoradiotherapy in HPV16-positive cancers. General study points: HPV-responsive T-cell expansion during chemoradiotherapy was linked to improved recurrence-free survival in HPV16-positive patients. HPV-specific T cells were functionally defined from only a couple of HPV16-positive patients. Non-HPV-specific T cells did not expand in tumors during treatment, whereas candidate HPV-specific clones and E7-related motifs did.

This CDR3 spans 14 amino acids. V was trimmed by 5 bases and J by 1 base, leaving 11 bases between them. Germline V lookup: CDR1 SGHAT, CDR2 FQNNGV. Only in-frame clones appear in the TCRdb table, and some are missing; sequencing was by immunoSEQ multiplex PCR. Among roughly 24,000 clones listed, roughly 90% were seen once. With regard to this clone: Its antigen is not known.

The material sequenced was blood, taken from a patient who underwent chemoradiotherapy. This rearrangement joins TRBV11-2 to TRBJ2-5; either TRBD1 or TRBD2 may supply D (5 bases each). This clonotype was obtained from a human donor with HPV-associated anogenital cancer. This CDR3 reads CASSPGTSQETQYF. In DNA form, the CDR3 reads TGTGCCAGCAGCCCCGGGACCAGCCAAGAGACCCAGTACTTC.